This is a list of T cell receptor beta chains from one sample in a study of tumor-infiltrating lymphocytes in primary liver carcinoma. MiXCR, applied by TCRdb to the multiplex PCR reads, yields one record per CDR3 protein. The sample contains roughly 100,000 distinct CDR3 sequences, around 80% of which appear only once. Material for sequencing was liver tumor tissue from sampling region 3. Source of these receptors: a man between 40 and 49 years old with primary liver carcinoma and hepatitis B virus infection. Each CDR3 is given with its conserved first and last residue. The D gene is left open where the match is weak. The listing skips clone size in some rows; elsewhere it reads once, few, many or a size class.

v_gene: TRBV28
j_gene: TRBJ2-4
abundance: NA
d_gene: NA
CDR3nt: TGTGCCAACAGCCCTCCCGTGTTGGCCAGAAACATTCAGTGCTTC
CDR3aa: CANSPPVLARNIQCF

v_gene: TRBV29-1
j_gene: TRBJ1-1
abundance: once
d_gene: TRBD1
CDR3nt: TGCAGTGCCCAACAGGGGGCGGGAACTGAAGCTTTCTTT
CDR3aa: CSAQQGAGTEAFF

v_gene: TRBV5-1
j_gene: TRBJ1-1
abundance: NA
d_gene: NA
CDR3nt: TGCGCCAGCAGCACCTTGGCAGGGAGCAACATTGAAGCTTTCTTT
CDR3aa: CASSTLAGSNIEAFF

v_gene: TRBV11-2
j_gene: TRBJ2-7
abundance: NA
d_gene: NA
CDR3nt: TGTGCCAACAGCCCAGGGTGGGGGCGAGCCACCTATGAGCAGTACTTT
CDR3aa: CANSPGWGRATYEQYF

v_gene: TRBV20-1
j_gene: TRBJ2-2
abundance: NA
d_gene: TRBD2
CDR3nt: TGCAGTGCTAGTGATATCCAGCGGGAGCTTAACACCGGGGAGCTGTTTTTT
CDR3aa: CSASDIQRELNTGELFF

v_gene: TRBV11-3
j_gene: TRBJ2-7
abundance: NA
d_gene: TRBD1
CDR3nt: TGTGCTAGCAGCGTGGGACAGTCGCACGAGCAGTACTTC
CDR3aa: CASSVGQSHEQYF

v_gene: TRBV28
j_gene: TRBJ1-4
abundance: many
d_gene: NA
CDR3nt: TGTGCCAGCAGTTTAGTTGACAGTAATGAAAAACTGTTTTTT
CDR3aa: CASSLVDSNEKLFF

v_gene: TRBV4-1
j_gene: TRBJ2-7
abundance: NA
d_gene: NA
CDR3nt: TGCACCAGCAGCCAAGATTCTAGCTGGATTTACGAGCAGTACTTC
CDR3aa: CTSSQDSSWIYEQYF

v_gene: TRBV29-1
j_gene: TRBJ2-7
abundance: NA
d_gene: NA
CDR3nt: TGCAGAGCGGGTTGGAGTAATCACGAGCAGTATTTC
CDR3aa: CRAGWSNHEQYF

v_gene: TRBV6-5
j_gene: TRBJ2-6
abundance: NA
d_gene: TRBD1
CDR3nt: TGTGCCAGCAGATACAGGGGCTCTGGGCCCAACGTCCTGACATTC
CDR3aa: CASRYRGSGPNVLTF

v_gene: TRBV11-2
j_gene: TRBJ1-5
abundance: NA
d_gene: NA
CDR3nt: TGTGTCAGCAGCTTAGTAGGGATAACAGGGAACAATCAGCCCCAGCATTTT
CDR3aa: CVSSLVGITGNNQPQHF

v_gene: TRBV5-1
j_gene: TRBJ1-1
abundance: NA
d_gene: NA
CDR3nt: TGCGCCAGCAACTCTTCATTGGATGTAGCTTTCTTT
CDR3aa: CASNSSLDVAFF

v_gene: TRBV29-1
j_gene: TRBJ1-1
abundance: NA
d_gene: NA
CDR3nt: TGCAGCGCCCAACAAGGGACGAGAACTGAAGCTTTCTTT
CDR3aa: CSAQQGTRTEAFF

v_gene: TRBV9
j_gene: TRBJ1-4
abundance: many
d_gene: NA
CDR3nt: TGTGCCAGCAGCGCCCAAATGGGTAGCGAAAAACTGTTTTTT
CDR3aa: CASSAQMGSEKLFF

v_gene: TRBV29-1
j_gene: TRBJ2-7
abundance: NA
d_gene: TRBD2
CDR3nt: TGCAGTGTTCAATTGAGGGGAGGGCGCGAGCAGTGCTTC
CDR3aa: CSVQLRGGREQCF

v_gene: TRBV5-4
j_gene: TRBJ2-3
abundance: many
d_gene: TRBD2
CDR3nt: TGTGCCAGCAGCTTGGGGAGTTTAGCGGGAGTTAGAGATACGCAGTATTTT
CDR3aa: CASSLGSLAGVRDTQYF

v_gene: TRBV6-5
j_gene: TRBJ2-1
abundance: many
d_gene: TRBD2
CDR3nt: TGTGCCAGCAGTTGGAGCGGGACCCTAGACAATGAGCAGTTCTTC
CDR3aa: CASSWSGTLDNEQFF

v_gene: TRBV20-1
j_gene: TRBJ2-1
abundance: NA
d_gene: NA
CDR3nt: TGCAGTGCCCTGAAACGGTCCGGATCAACCACCAATGAGCAGTTCTTC
CDR3aa: CSALKRSGSTTNEQFF

v_gene: TRBV29-1
j_gene: TRBJ2-1
abundance: NA
d_gene: TRBD2
CDR3nt: TGCAGCCTTCGGGACTATGCAAAGTGTGAGCAGTTCTTC
CDR3aa: CSLRDYAKCEQFF

v_gene: TRBV4-3
j_gene: TRBJ2-5
abundance: NA
d_gene: NA
CDR3nt: TGCGCCAACAGCCAAGCGGCTGGCGGGAGGACAGGTGAGACCCAGTACTTC
CDR3aa: CANSQAAGGRTGETQYF

v_gene: TRBV11-1
j_gene: TRBJ2-4
abundance: NA
d_gene: TRBD2
CDR3nt: TGTGCCAGCAGCTTTCCCGGGACTAGAGGGACTAAAAACACTCAGTGCTTC
CDR3aa: CASSFPGTRGTKNTQCF

v_gene: TRBV3-1
j_gene: TRBJ2-7
abundance: NA
d_gene: TRBD2
CDR3nt: TGTGCCAGCAGCCCGGTGGGACTAGCGGGCTTAGGAGAGCAGTACTTC
CDR3aa: CASSPVGLAGLGEQYF

v_gene: TRBV10-3
j_gene: TRBJ2-5
abundance: many
d_gene: TRBD2
CDR3nt: TGTGCCACCGGGGGGGGGCTGGACCAAGAGACCCAGTACTTC
CDR3aa: CATGGGLDQETQYF

v_gene: TRBV28
j_gene: TRBJ2-7
abundance: NA
d_gene: TRBD2
CDR3nt: TGTGCCAGTCAGGCTACAAGCGGGAAGCGGGAGCAGTACTTC
CDR3aa: CASQATSGKREQYF

v_gene: TRBV10-1
j_gene: TRBJ2-7
abundance: NA
d_gene: NA
CDR3nt: TGCGCCAGCTGTGGGGAGACCAGCGGATACGAGCAGTACTTC
CDR3aa: CASCGETSGYEQYF

v_gene: TRBV5-4
j_gene: TRBJ2-7
abundance: NA
d_gene: NA
CDR3nt: TGTGCCAGTAGCGGACGGGGTTCCTACGAGCAGTACTTC
CDR3aa: CASSGRGSYEQYF

v_gene: TRBV28
j_gene: TRBJ2-7
abundance: NA
d_gene: NA
CDR3nt: TGTGCCAGCAGTTTATACCCCTACGAGCAGTACTTC
CDR3aa: CASSLYPYEQYF

v_gene: TRBV5-1
j_gene: TRBJ1-1
abundance: many
d_gene: TRBD1
CDR3nt: TGCGCCAGCAGCCCCGGGACAGGGGGTTGGGTGGGGACTGAAGCTTTCTTT
CDR3aa: CASSPGTGGWVGTEAFF

v_gene: TRBV6-1
j_gene: TRBJ2-6
abundance: NA
d_gene: NA
CDR3nt: TGTGCCAACAATGCCAGACAGGTGCGATTCTCTGGGGCCTACGTCCTGACTTTC
CDR3aa: CANNARQVRFSGAYVLTF

v_gene: TRBV28
j_gene: TRBJ1-1
abundance: many
d_gene: NA
CDR3nt: TGTGCCAGCAGTTTTTCACAGGAGATGAACACTGAAGCTTTCTTT
CDR3aa: CASSFSQEMNTEAFF

v_gene: TRBV11-2
j_gene: TRBJ2-5
abundance: NA
d_gene: TRBD1
CDR3nt: TGTGCCAGCAGCTTACGATGGACAGGGGGCCGTGAGACCCAGTACTTC
CDR3aa: CASSLRWTGGRETQYF

v_gene: TRBV19
j_gene: TRBJ1-1
abundance: NA
d_gene: TRBD1
CDR3nt: TGCGCCAGTAGTACAAAAACAGGGGCGGACACTGAAGCTTTCTTT
CDR3aa: CASSTKTGADTEAFF

v_gene: TRBV6-5
j_gene: TRBJ2-6
abundance: NA
d_gene: TRBD2
CDR3nt: TGTGTCAGCATTTACAATCCTAGCGGGAGTACTGGGGCCGACGTCCTGACTTTC
CDR3aa: CVSIYNPSGSTGADVLTF

v_gene: TRBV29-1
j_gene: TRBJ2-7
abundance: NA
d_gene: TRBD1
CDR3nt: TGCAGTATTCATCGACAGGGGGGGTACGAGCAGTACTTC
CDR3aa: CSIHRQGGYEQYF

v_gene: TRBV5-4
j_gene: TRBJ1-4
abundance: many
d_gene: TRBD1
CDR3nt: TGTGCCAGCAGCCCACGACCCGGGACAGGAACGTCTGGATTT
CDR3aa: CASSPRPGTGTSGF

v_gene: TRBV12-3/TRBV12-4
j_gene: TRBJ2-7
abundance: NA
d_gene: TRBD1
CDR3nt: TGTGCCAGCAGACATATACAACAGGGGCTCTACGAGCAGTACTTT
CDR3aa: CASRHIQQGLYEQYF

v_gene: TRBV12-3/TRBV12-4
j_gene: TRBJ2-3
abundance: NA
d_gene: NA
CDR3nt: TGTGCCAGCAGCCCCTTCGGAGGTATGCAGTATTTT
CDR3aa: CASSPFGGMQYF

v_gene: TRBV11-2
j_gene: TRBJ2-7
abundance: NA
d_gene: TRBD2
CDR3nt: TGTGCTAGCAGCTTAGGACTAGGCCGGTCCCACGAGCACTACTTC
CDR3aa: CASSLGLGRSHEHYF

v_gene: TRBV5-1
j_gene: TRBJ2-5
abundance: NA
d_gene: NA
CDR3nt: TGCGCCAGCGGCCAGACAGGTGGAGAACAAGAGACCCAGTACTTC
CDR3aa: CASGQTGGEQETQYF

v_gene: TRBV12-5
j_gene: TRBJ2-7
abundance: once
d_gene: NA
CDR3nt: TGTGACAGTGAGGGGACCAGTTCCTACGAGCAATACTTC
CDR3aa: CDSEGTSSYEQYF

v_gene: TRBV5-1
j_gene: TRBJ1-1
abundance: NA
d_gene: NA
CDR3nt: TGCGCCATCAGCTTGGTAATAAACACTGAAGCTATCTTT
CDR3aa: CAISLVINTEAIF

v_gene: TRBV29-1
j_gene: TRBJ2-1
abundance: once
d_gene: NA
CDR3nt: TGCAGCGTTCGGGCGACTGGGTCCCATTTCGTGGATGAGCAGTTCTTC
CDR3aa: CSVRATGSHFVDEQFF

v_gene: TRBV9
j_gene: TRBJ2-5
abundance: NA
d_gene: NA
CDR3nt: TGTACCAGTAGCAGCCCTCAGGAGACCCAGTACTTC
CDR3aa: CTSSSPQETQYF

v_gene: TRBV29-1
j_gene: TRBJ1-1
abundance: NA
d_gene: NA
CDR3nt: TGCAGAGGCCTCCGGGGGGGGGAGGACACTGAAGCTTTCTTT
CDR3aa: CRGLRGGEDTEAFF

v_gene: TRBV5-1
j_gene: TRBJ2-2
abundance: NA
d_gene: NA
CDR3nt: TGCGTCAGCAGCTTGGTGCCGGGATTGACGAACACCGGGGAGCTGTTTTTC
CDR3aa: CVSSLVPGLTNTGELFF